The rows below give T cell receptor beta chains drawn from one sample of a study of blood T cell repertoires in COVID-19. Assay: immunoSEQ multiplex PCR; the TCRdb copy retains only in-frame clones and omits some. The table includes roughly 30,000 clones, more than 70% detected once. The sample consisted of peripheral blood. The receptors derive from a boy aged 2 to 10 with active or convalescent COVID-19. Both conserved end residues are part of each CDR3. The D gene is left open where the match is weak. Expanded clones get a size class; other rows say once, few or many, or leave the size out.

V gene	J gene	D gene	clone size	CDR3 DNA	CDR3 protein
TRBV5-1	TRBJ2-1	TRBD2	-	TGCGCCAGCAGCTTGTCTAGCGGGAGGGCCCCGTACAATGAGCAGTTCTTC	CASSLSSGRAPYNEQFF
TRBV6-5	TRBJ1-2	TRBD1	-	TGTGCCAGCAGGGTGGGACAGGGTGGAAATGGCTACACCTTC	CASRVGQGGNGYTF
TRBV6-5	TRBJ2-5	-	-	TGTGCCAGCAGTTCTGGAGGGTGGGGGGACCAAGAGACCCAGTACTTC	CASSSGGWGDQETQYF
TRBV7-2	TRBJ1-2	-	-	TGTGCCATCACCCCAACGCGCGGTCGGTATGGCTACACCTTC	CAITPTRGRYGYTF
TRBV5-1	TRBJ2-1	TRBD1	-	TGCGCCAGCAGCTTTCAGGGACGACAGGGAAAAGGATACAATGAGCAGTTCTTC	CASSFQGRQGKGYNEQFF
TRBV4-1	TRBJ2-1	TRBD2	-	TGCGCCAGCAGCCATAAGCGGGAGGGGAACAATGAGCAGTTCTTC	CASSHKREGNNEQFF
TRBV6-6	TRBJ1-5	-	once	TGTGCCAGCAGTTACAAAATTGTCAGATTCAATCAGCCCCAGCATTTT	CASSYKIVRFNQPQHF
TRBV7-9	TRBJ1-1	-	-	TGTGCCAGCAGCTTAAATACAGGGATGGGCGGCACTGAAGCTTTCTTT	CASSLNTGMGGTEAFF
TRBV28	TRBJ2-5	TRBD1	few	TGTGCCAGCAGGCTCCCCAGGGGGCCGTCCCAGGGGACCCAGTACTTC	CASRLPRGPSQGTQYF
TRBV9	TRBJ2-1	-	-	TGTGCCAGCAGCTCCCCCCTGGGACTTCTTTTGAGCAATGAGCAGTTCTTC	CASSSPLGLLLSNEQFF
TRBV30	TRBJ2-2	TRBD1	-	TGTGCCTGGAGGCTGACAGGGTGGAACACCGGGGAGCTGTTTTTT	CAWRLTGWNTGELFF
TRBV9	TRBJ2-1	TRBD2	-	TGTGCCAGCAGCGTAGGACTAGCGGGAGACAATGAGCAGTTCTTC	CASSVGLAGDNEQFF
TRBV11-3	TRBJ2-3	TRBD2	-	TGTGCCAGCAGGGTTGGATCTAGCGGGACACTCCCCCTCACAGATACGCAGTATTTT	CASRVGSSGTLPLTDTQYF
TRBV27	TRBJ1-6	-	-	TGTGCCAGCAGTTCCGGACAGAGATATAATTCACCCCTCCACTTT	CASSSGQRYNSPLHF
TRBV6-6	TRBJ1-2	-	-	TGTGCCAGCAGACGCGCAGGCAGTCTTAACTATGGCTACACCTTC	CASRRAGSLNYGYTF
TRBV3-1/TRBV3-2	TRBJ2-2	TRBD1	-	TGTGCCAGCAGCCATGGCCCGGGACAGGGCGGCGGGGAGCTGTTTTTT	CASSHGPGQGGGELFF
TRBV27	TRBJ2-7	-	-	TGTGCCAGCAGGCCGGTTGCCGGGGGTTCCTACGAGCAGTACTTC	CASRPVAGGSYEQYF
TRBV6-4	TRBJ1-1	TRBD1	-	TGTGCCAGCAGCCCATCCGGACAGGTTACGAACACTGAAGCTTTCTTT	CASSPSGQVTNTEAFF
TRBV11-3	TRBJ2-1	-	-	TGTGCCAGCAGCTTAGCAGGGGGGAATGAGCAGTTCTTC	CASSLAGGNEQFF
TRBV7-8	TRBJ2-1	TRBD2	-	TGTGCCAGCAGCGAGACTAGCGGGACAATGAGGCAGTTCTTC	CASSETSGTMRQFF
TRBV10-3	TRBJ1-2	-	few	TGTGCCATCAGTGAGTCGACAGGAACTGGTGGCTACACCTTC	CAISESTGTGGYTF
TRBV6-5	TRBJ2-6	-	few	TGTGCCAGCAACGGACAGAGGGCCAACGTCCTGACTTTC	CASNGQRANVLTF
TRBV7-2	TRBJ2-1	TRBD2	once	TGTGCCAGCAGCTTAACGGGACTAGCGGGATCAAATGAGCAGTTCTTC	CASSLTGLAGSNEQFF
TRBV6-2/TRBV6-3	TRBJ1-5	-	-	TGTGCCAGCAGTTTGGTAGGGGGCAATCAGCCCCAGCATTTT	CASSLVGGNQPQHF
TRBV7-9	TRBJ1-1	TRBD1	-	TGTGCCAGCAGCTTAGGAACAGGGGCTGAAGCTTTCTTT	CASSLGTGAEAFF
TRBV7-9	TRBJ1-2	-	-	TGTGCCAGCAGCTTGTCGGGAGGCTATGGCTACACCTTC	CASSLSGGYGYTF
TRBV19	TRBJ1-1	-	few	TGTGCCAGTAGTTCCCACCTACTATGGAACACTGAAGCTTTCTTT	CASSSHLLWNTEAFF